One sample yielded the 12 T cell receptor beta chains listed below, sequenced in a study of shared clonotypes between healthy human individuals. Method: immunoSEQ multiplex PCR; TCRdb's copy keeps in-frame clones and lacks some. The table lists millions of clones, around nine tenths of them singletons, with roughly 0.15% in the top ten. The sample was naive CD4+ T cells sorted from blood. Subset meaning: CD45RA+ positively selected. The receptors were sampled from a young man in good health.

This clone has a single count. Other DNA sequences in the sample encode the same CDR3. V gene TRBV9 combines with J gene TRBJ2-5; the D gene is possibly TRBD1 (6 bases). In germline, CDR1 is SGDLS, CDR2 YYNGEE. Trimming pared 0 bases from V and 5 bases from J, leaving 11 bases between. This CDR3 region has 14 residues. The CDR3 loop reads CASSVDGGGETQYF. The CDR3 DNA follows: TGTGCCAGCAGCGTAGATGGGGGCGGCGAGACCCAGTACTTC.

The chain employs TRBV7-6 and TRBJ2-7; D gene uncertain. The CDR3 loop spans 15 amino acids. Trimming took 5 bases from V and 3 from J, leaving 17 bases between them. Looked up from germline, CDR1 is SGHVS and CDR2 is FNYEAQ. The CDR3 reads CASSPDVGRSYEQYF. The CDR3 DNA sequence: TGTGCCAGCAGCCCAGACGTGGGTAGAAGCTACGAGCAGTACTTC.

The V and J genes are TRBV7-9 and TRBJ2-3, with TRBD2 matching 8 bases. CDR1 and CDR2 from the germline V gene are SEHNR and FQNEAQ (reference sequence). CDR3 length: 15 amino acids. Trimming at V came to 7 bases and at J to 2 bases, leaving 8 bases not matched to a gene. The CDR3, as DNA: TGTGCCAGCACCCCAGCGGGAGCCCCCACAGATACGCAGTATTTT. Residues: CASTPAGAPTDTQYF.

This clone has just one count. The chain is built from TRBV12-2 and TRBJ2-7; the table calls TRBD2, which could not be checked here. TRBV12-2 is annotated as a pseudogene. This CDR3 is 17 amino acids long. CDR3 coding DNA: TGTGCAAGTCGCTTAGAGCCTAGCGTCTTTTATCCCTACGAGCAGTACTTC. It codes for CASRLEPSVFYPYEQYF.

V is TRBV19 and J is TRBJ2-3; weak D call: TRBD1 (5 bases). Trimming shortened V by 4 bases and J by 1 base, and 9 bases separated the two germline ends. CDR1 LNHDA and CDR2 SQIVND come from the germline V gene (reference sequence). The CDR3 has 14 amino acids. The CDR3 DNA reads as TGTGCCAGTAGTAGCAAACAGGGCACAGATACGCAGTATTTT. This translates into CASSSKQGTDTQYF. Full variable domain (rest looked up from reference TRBV19 and TRBJ2-3): DGGITQSPKYLFRKEGQNVTLSCEQNLNHDAMYWYRQDPGQGLRLIYYSQIVNDFQKGDIAEGYSVSREKKESFPLTVTSAQKNPTAFYLCASSSKQGTDTQYFGPGTRLTVL.

This clone was detected only once. This sequence joins TRBV30 and TRBJ2-5; maybe TRBD2 (5 bases). The CDR3 runs to 14 residues. Germline assignment: CDR1 GTSNPN and CDR2 SVGIG (reference sequence). Trimming took 2 bases from V and 1 from J, leaving 11 bases between them. The CDR3 DNA reads as TGTGCCTGGAGTCGGACGCGGGCCCAAGAGACCCAGTACTTC. This sequence encodes CAWSRTRAQETQYF.

This chain uses TRBV27 with TRBJ2-7; 14 bases fit TRBD2. J gave up 6 bases and V 1 base, and 14 bases lay outside the gene matches. The CDR3 is 19 amino acids. Germline V gives CDR1 MNHEY, CDR2 SMNVEV (reference sequence). The CDR3 spells CASSLWTSGGSPSPREQYF. DNA for the CDR3: TGTGCCAGCAGTTTATGGACTAGCGGGGGGTCCCCGTCTCCCCGCGAGCAGTACTTC.

This sequence joins TRBV21-1 and TRBJ1-2; TRBD1, the D gene given by the table, was not confirmed from the DNA. TRBV21-1 is shown as a pseudogene. The length of the CDR3 is 14 residues. The CDR3 DNA is TGTGCCAGCAGCCCGCCGACAGGGCATGATGGCTACACCTTC. Its translation: CASSPPTGHDGYTF.

In this sample, this clone turned up a few times. The gene calls are TRBV5-8 and TRBJ1-2; perhaps TRBD1 as D (6 bases). With 0 bases removed from V and 8 bases from J, the gap between germline ends came to 11 bases. The CDR3 consists of 13 residues. Germline-derived CDR1 and CDR2 are SGHTS and YDEGEE. CDR3 sequence: CASSLDPGTGYTF. In nucleotides, the CDR3 is TGTGCCAGCAGCTTGGACCCAGGGACAGGCTACACCTTC.

V gene TRBV5-1 combines with J gene TRBJ2-5, with D perhaps assigned TRBD1 or TRBD2 (6 bases each). Germline V gives CDR1 SGHRS, CDR2 YFSETQ. Deletions cut 2 bases from V and 5 bases from J, with 13 bases between. CDR3 length equals 14 residues. The CDR3 DNA sequence: TGCGCCAGCAGCTTTCGAGGGGGGTTCGAGACCCAGTACTTC. As protein: CASSFRGGFETQYF. Variable domain in full (rest from reference TRBV5-1 and TRBJ2-5): KAGVTQTPRYLIKTRGQQVTLSCSPISGHRSVSWYQQTPGQGLQFLFEYFSETQRNKGNFPGRFSGRQFSNSRSEMNVSTLELGDSALYLCASSFRGGFETQYFGPGTRLLVL.

This rearrangement joins TRBV6-6 to TRBJ2-7; 9 positions agree with TRBD2. This CDR3 contains 14 residues. Germline V CDR1 and CDR2: MNHNY, SVGAGI (reference sequence). V was pared by 7 bases and J by 0 bases, with 4 bases of the junction left unmatched. The CDR3 region has the DNA TGTGCCAGCAAGGGCGGGGGGGACTCCTACGAGCAGTACTTC. Translating it yields CASKGGGDSYEQYF.

This sequence joins TRBV19 and TRBJ2-2, with 9 bases lining up with TRBD2. The CDR3 length is 15 residues. Trimming took 3 bases from V and 4 from J; bases not matched to a gene: 3. Germline CDR1 reads LNHDA; CDR2 reads SQIVND (reference sequence). In DNA, the CDR3 is TGTGCCAGTAGTATTCTAGCGGGAAGCACCGGGGAGCTGTTTTTT. Its protein is CASSILAGSTGELFF.